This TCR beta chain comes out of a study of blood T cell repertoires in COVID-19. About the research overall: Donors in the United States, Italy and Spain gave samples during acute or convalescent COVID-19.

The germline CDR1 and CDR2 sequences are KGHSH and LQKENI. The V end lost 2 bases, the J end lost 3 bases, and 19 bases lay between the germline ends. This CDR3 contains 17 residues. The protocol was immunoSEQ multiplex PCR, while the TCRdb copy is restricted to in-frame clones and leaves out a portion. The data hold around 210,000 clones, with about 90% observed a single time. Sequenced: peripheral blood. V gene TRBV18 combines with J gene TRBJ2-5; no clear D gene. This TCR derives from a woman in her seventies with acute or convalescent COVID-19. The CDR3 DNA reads TGTGCCAGCTCACCAATTACCTCCGGGTTCAAAAAAGAGACCCAGTACTTC. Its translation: CASSPITSGFKKETQYF.